Presented here are 14 T cell receptor beta chains from one specimen sequenced in a study of T-cell memory formation after mild COVID-19 (dated by TCRdb to the early 2020s). The library was made by 5' RACE. Sequencing was performed on an Illumina NovaSeq 6000. Through fastp at Q25 and MiXCR, TCRdb rebuilt clones from the public reads, retaining in-frame beta chains. One record per CDR3 amino acid sequence lists the most common genes and DNA. The sample table shows about 560,000 distinct CDR3 sequences, and about 20% are seen once. Together, the top ten hold roughly 8.3% of the sample. Sequenced material: PBMCs or a T cell subset sorted from them (not recorded which). The origin of the receptors is an adult woman who had mild COVID-19 (a few samples of this study predate the infection). The sample titles of this study are shuffled in the database, so cell type and time point are left out; the donor was told from shared clones.

V and J are TRBV5-6 and TRBJ2-7; a possible D gene is TRBD2 (7 bases). Trimming stripped 2 bases from V and 0 bases from J, with 18 bases between. CDR1 SGHDT and CDR2 YYEEEE come from the germline V gene. The CDR3 is 17 amino acids. The CDR3 DNA sequence: TGTGCCAGCAGCTTCTCTCCCGGGGGGCGGAGCTCCTACGAGCAGTACTTC. It is translated as CASSFSPGGRSSYEQYF.

V usage is TRBV23-1 and J usage is TRBJ2-7; 12 nucleotides match TRBD2. TRBV23-1 falls under the ORF class, with uncertain function. The CDR3 contains 16 residues. The junction had 5 bases not matched to a gene; V was cut back by 4 bases and J by 1 base. CDR3 sequence (DNA): TGCGCCAGCAGTCCACCGACTAGCGGGAGATCCTACGAGCAGTACTTC. Its protein is CASSPPTSGRSYEQYF.

This CDR3 reads CSVTELYGYTF. As DNA, the CDR3 is TGCAGCGTGACAGAACTCTATGGCTACACCTTC. This rearrangement joins TRBV29-1 to TRBJ1-2, with D possibly TRBD1 on 5 matching bases. The germline V and J ends were trimmed by 6 bases and 4 bases, with 9 bases remaining between them. Germline V gene lookup returns CDR1 SQVTM and CDR2 ANQGSEA. The CDR3 covers 11 residues.

This clonotype was seen a few times. V and J are TRBV6-2 or TRBV6-3 and TRBJ2-2; TRBD2 matches at 11 bases. Trimming at V came to 6 bases and at J to 3 bases, leaving 15 bases not matched to a gene. CDR1 and CDR2 from the germline V gene are MNHEY and SVGEGT. CDR3 length: 19 residues. Here the CDR3 reads CASRSRQRIAGGHTGELFF. The CDR3 coding sequence is TGTGCCAGCAGATCCCGACAGCGTATAGCGGGAGGGCACACCGGGGAGCTGTTTTTT.

In this sample, this clonotype turned up many times. The CDR3 sequence is CASSRHLNTDTQYF. The CDR3 DNA reads as TGTGCCAGCAGTCGACACCTAAACACAGATACGCAGTATTTT. This sequence joins TRBV12-3 or TRBV12-4 and TRBJ2-3, with D unresolved. The CDR3 is 14 residues long. V shed 5 bases and J shed 2 bases, with 11 bases lying between them.

The chain has TRBV30 and TRBJ2-1; TRBD1 aligns across 9 bases. With V trimmed by 2 bases and J by 3 bases, 5 bases remained unmatched. This CDR3 has 15 residues. Germline V gene data show CDR1 as GTSNPN and CDR2 as SVGIG (reference sequence). The CDR3 spells CAWSKGTGNYNEQFF. The CDR3 region has the DNA TGTGCCTGGAGTAAGGGGACAGGGAACTACAATGAGCAGTTCTTC.

A few counts support this clonotype. The CDR3 coding sequence is TGTGCCATCAGGACCGTCGACAGGGACGGCGATGAGCAGTTCTTC. Protein: CAIRTVDRDGDEQFF. The chain uses TRBV10-3 and TRBJ2-1; 7 bases match TRBD1. J gave up 8 bases and V 6 bases, and 13 bases lay outside the gene matches. Germline CDR1 and CDR2: ENHRY and SYGVKD. The CDR3 loop spans 15 amino acids.

The chain is built from TRBV29-1 and TRBJ2-6; D not certain. Per germline, CDR1 SQVTM and CDR2 ANQGSEA. V gave up 4 bases and J gave up 0 bases, with 13 bases separating them. The CDR3 length is 16 residues. The CDR3 bases are TGCAGCGTTGTCGGAATAGAACCCTCTGGGGCCAACGTCCTGACTTTC. Protein product: CSVVGIEPSGANVLTF.

This clonotype was detected ten times or more. The junction departs from the called germline gene at one end, perhaps through a read error. In DNA form, the CDR3 reads TGTGCCAGCAGCTTAGACAGGGGGCTCTACGAGCAGTACTTC. Amino acids: CASSLDRGLYEQYF. This chain connects TRBV5-1 to TRBJ2-7, with 10 bases aligning to TRBD1. This CDR3 contains 14 residues. Germline V lookup: CDR1 SGHRS, CDR2 YFSETQ. The complete variable domain, with remaining parts taken from reference TRBV5-1 and TRBJ2-7, reads KAGVTQTPRYLIKTRGQQVTLSCSPISGHRSVSWYQQTPGQGLQFLFEYFSETQRNKGNFPGRFSGRQFSNSRSEMNVSTLELGDSALYLCASSLDRGLYEQYFGPGTRLTVT.

As DNA, the CDR3 is TGCGCCAGCAGCCCAGATTACCCGGGGGGGCGTGTCAATGAGCAGTTCTTC. Translation gives CASSPDYPGGRVNEQFF. The chain links TRBV5-1 to TRBJ2-1; 8 bases map to TRBD2. J was trimmed by 6 bases and V by 4 bases; bases with no gene match: 15. CDR3 size: 17 residues. Germline V lookup: CDR1 SGHRS, CDR2 YFSETQ.

The chain links TRBV7-8 to TRBJ1-1; 9 bases match TRBD1. The CDR3 is 19 residues long. After removal of 5 bases from V and 0 bases from J, the junction contained 16 bases not matched to a gene. Looked up from germline, CDR1 is SGHVS and CDR2 is FQNEAQ. CDR3 nucleotides: TGTGCCAGCAGCCCACTAAACAGGGGGCTAAATTACGTGAACACTGAAGCTTTCTTT. It yields the protein CASSPLNRGLNYVNTEAFF.

The chain joins TRBV20-1 to TRBJ2-4, with a possible D match to TRBD1 (6 bases). The CDR3 has 15 residues. V was shortened by 3 bases and J by 1 base, with 13 bases between the two germline ends. Germline V gene lookup returns CDR1 DFQATT and CDR2 SNEGSKA (reference sequence). The CDR3 reads CSARVGARAKNIQYF. CDR3 nucleotides: TGCAGTGCTAGGGTGGGGGCTAGGGCCAAAAACATTCAGTACTTC.

This clonotype occurred a few times. The V call is TRBV7-9, the J call TRBJ1-1; D remains ambiguous. Germline CDR1 is SEHNR and CDR2 is FQNEAQ (reference sequence). This CDR3 region has 15 residues. Trimming took off 7 bases at V and 2 bases at J, with 17 bases between the two ends. CDR3 amino acids: CASNLQPGSNTEAFF. Here the CDR3 DNA reads TGTGCCAGCAATCTCCAACCGGGCAGTAACACTGAAGCTTTCTTT.

The chain links TRBV24-1 to TRBJ2-1; D ambiguous. In germline, CDR1 is KGHDR, CDR2 SFDVKD. V was trimmed by 4 bases and J by 2 bases, leaving 20 bases between them. The CDR3 contains 18 residues. The CDR3 sequence is CATSDTRKSADAYNEQFF. The CDR3 nucleotides read TGTGCCACCAGTGACACCCGAAAGAGCGCCGATGCCTACAATGAGCAGTTCTTC.